What follows are 12 T cell receptor beta chains derived from one specimen sequenced in a study of blood T cell repertoires in COVID-19. Measured with immunoSEQ multiplex PCR; TCRdb has only the in-frame clones, and not every one. This sample carries hundreds of thousands of clones, 89% of them seen once, and the ten largest clones take under 7.5%. The sample was peripheral blood. Receptor source: a man aged 55 to 70 who had recovered from COVID-19.

The chain has TRBV15 and TRBJ2-1; 8 nucleotides line up with TRBD2. The germline V gene has CDR1 LNHNV and CDR2 YYDKDF (reference sequence). The CDR3 totals 15 residues. Germline trimming cut 1 base from V and 2 bases from J; bases unmatched to any gene: 1. CDR3 sequence reads: CATSRAGGPYNEQFF. CDR3 in DNA: TGTGCCACCAGCAGAGCGGGAGGGCCCTACAATGAGCAGTTCTTC.

CDR3 residues: CASSFDSSIYEQYF. In DNA, the CDR3 is TGTGCCAGCAGTTTCGACAGTTCGATTTACGAGCAGTACTTC. The genes are TRBV28 and TRBJ2-7; D possibly corresponds to TRBD1 (5 bases). In germline, CDR1 is MDHEN, CDR2 SYDVKM. The CDR3 sequence is 14 residues long. V was pared by 3 bases and J by 4 bases, with 13 bases between.

The chain is built from TRBV2 and TRBJ2-5; 9 bases map to TRBD1. Germline V gives CDR1 SNHLY, CDR2 FYNNEI. There are 15 residues in the CDR3. After removal of 6 bases from V and 5 bases from J, the junction contained 10 bases not matched to a gene. The CDR3 nucleotides read TGTGCCAGCAGCTCCACGGGACAGGGTTGGGAGACCCAGTACTTC. This codes for CASSSTGQGWETQYF.

The chain uses TRBV28 and TRBJ2-1; tentative D call: TRBD1 (6 bases). Germline assignment: CDR1 MDHEN and CDR2 SYDVKM. Trimming stripped 3 bases from V and 1 base from J, with 13 bases between. The CDR3 sequence is 16 residues long. CDR3 in amino acids: CASSFSQGTSYNEQFF. The CDR3 nucleotides are TGTGCCAGCAGTTTCTCCCAGGGGACGTCCTACAATGAGCAGTTCTTC.

This rearrangement joins TRBV29-1 to TRBJ2-1; 7 bases map to TRBD1. V gave up 3 bases and J gave up 0 bases; unmatched junction bases: 8. The V gene's germline CDR1 is SQVTM and CDR2 ANQGSEA. The CDR3 totals 16 residues. CDR3 region: CSVDNPQGSSYNEQFF. Here the CDR3 DNA reads TGCAGCGTTGATAATCCACAGGGGAGCTCCTACAATGAGCAGTTCTTC.

V and J are TRBV15 and TRBJ2-1; 8 bases are shared with TRBD2. This CDR3 has 16 amino acids. V gave up 4 bases and J gave up 0 bases; unmatched junction bases: 5. CDR1 and CDR2 from the germline V gene are LNHNV and YYDKDF (reference sequence). The DNA of the CDR3 is TGTGCCACCAGCACAAAGGGGACTAGCTCCTACAATGAGCAGTTCTTC. Its translation is CATSTKGTSSYNEQFF.

This clone was detected only a few times. The gene calls are TRBV2 and TRBJ2-1, with 12 bases matching TRBD1. Germline trimming cut 7 bases from V and 9 bases from J; bases unmatched to any gene: 7. Germline loops: CDR1 SNHLY, CDR2 FYNNEI. The CDR3 has 14 residues. The CDR3 region is CASTGTGGRGEQFF. CDR3 bases: TGTGCCAGCACGGGGACAGGGGGCAGGGGTGAGCAGTTCTTC.

The chain employs TRBV5-1 and TRBJ2-3; 7 bases are shared with TRBD1. The junction had 17 bases not matched to a gene; V was cut back by 1 base and J by 6 bases. CDR1 and CDR2 from the germline V gene are SGHRS and YFSETQ. This CDR3 has 18 residues. The DNA of the CDR3 is TGCGCCAGCAGCTTGACCAAGGTCGTGGGGACAGCGGATGATACGCAGTATTTT. Its translation is CASSLTKVVGTADDTQYF.

This chain connects TRBV7-8 to TRBJ2-2; TRBD2 agrees at 16 bases. The CDR3 consists of 17 residues. J was trimmed by 6 bases and V by 5 bases; bases with no gene match: 6. CDR1 is SGHVS and CDR2 is FQNEAQ in the germline V gene. In DNA, the CDR3 is TGTGCCAGCAGCACGGGACTAGCGGGAGGGCCCGCCGGGGAGCTGTTTTTT. It codes for CASSTGLAGGPAGELFF.

The chain links TRBV27 to TRBJ2-7; D is perhaps TRBD2 (5 bases). The CDR3 has 14 amino acids. Germline V gene data show CDR1 as MNHEY and CDR2 as SMNVEV (reference sequence). V gave up 8 bases and J gave up 0 bases, with 14 bases separating them. CDR3 region: CASPQDSSSYEQYF. The CDR3 DNA follows: TGTGCCAGCCCTCAGGACTCGAGCTCCTACGAGCAGTACTTC.

The rearrangement joins TRBV18 to TRBJ2-7; no clear D. The CDR3 runs 13 residues. Looked up from germline, CDR1 is KGHSH and CDR2 is LQKENI. V shed 3 bases and J shed 7 bases, with 13 bases lying between them. This chain's CDR3 is CASSPDLNGEQYF. The CDR3 coding sequence is TGTGCCAGCTCACCTGATTTAAACGGTGAGCAGTACTTC.

The chain employs TRBV10-3 and TRBJ2-1; 7 nucleotides line up with TRBD2. Germline V gene sequence: CDR1 ENHRY, CDR2 SYGVKD. CDR3 length equals 15 residues. V shed 3 bases and J 2 bases; nucleotides not matched to a gene: 4. DNA of the CDR3: TGTGCCATCAGTGATGGGAGGGGTGCCTACAATGAGCAGTTCTTC. Protein: CAISDGRGAYNEQFF.